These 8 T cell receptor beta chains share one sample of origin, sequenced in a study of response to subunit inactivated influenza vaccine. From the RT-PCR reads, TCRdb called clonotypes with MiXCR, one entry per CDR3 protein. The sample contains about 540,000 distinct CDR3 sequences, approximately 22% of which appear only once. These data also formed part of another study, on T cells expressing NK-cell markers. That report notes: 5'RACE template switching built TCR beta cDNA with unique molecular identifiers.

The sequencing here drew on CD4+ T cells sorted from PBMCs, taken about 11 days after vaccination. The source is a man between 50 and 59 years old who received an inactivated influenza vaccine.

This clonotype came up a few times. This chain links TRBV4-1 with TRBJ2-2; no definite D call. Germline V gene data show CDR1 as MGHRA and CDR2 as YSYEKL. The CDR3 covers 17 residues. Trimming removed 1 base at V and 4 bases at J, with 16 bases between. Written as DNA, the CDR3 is TGCGCCAGCAGCCAAGGGGTGACAATTTCCACCACCGGGGAGCTGTTTTTT. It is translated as CASSQGVTISTTGELFF.

CDR3 protein: CASSFSRGLGLNTEAFF. The CDR3 DNA follows: TGCGCCAGCAGCTTTTCCAGGGGGCTGGGTTTGAACACTGAAGCTTTCTTT. The rearrangement joins TRBV10-2 to TRBJ1-1, with 8 bases aligning to TRBD1. Germline V CDR1 and CDR2: WSHSY, SAAADI. This CDR3 has 17 amino acids. J lost 0 bases, V lost 6 bases, and 12 bases had no gene match.

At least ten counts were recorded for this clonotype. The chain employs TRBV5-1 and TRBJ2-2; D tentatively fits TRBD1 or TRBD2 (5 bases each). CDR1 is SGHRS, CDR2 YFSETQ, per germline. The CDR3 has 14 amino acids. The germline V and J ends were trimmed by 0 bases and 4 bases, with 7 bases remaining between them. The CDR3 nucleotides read TGCGCCAGCAGCTTGGAAGGGACCACCGGGGAGCTGTTTTTT. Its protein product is CASSLEGTTGELFF.

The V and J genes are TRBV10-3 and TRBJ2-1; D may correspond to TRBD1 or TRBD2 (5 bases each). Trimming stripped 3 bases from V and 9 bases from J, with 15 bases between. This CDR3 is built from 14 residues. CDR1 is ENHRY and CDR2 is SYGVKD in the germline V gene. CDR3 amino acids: CAISETTARGEQFF. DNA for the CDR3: TGTGCCATCAGTGAAACCACGGCGAGGGGTGAGCAGTTCTTC.

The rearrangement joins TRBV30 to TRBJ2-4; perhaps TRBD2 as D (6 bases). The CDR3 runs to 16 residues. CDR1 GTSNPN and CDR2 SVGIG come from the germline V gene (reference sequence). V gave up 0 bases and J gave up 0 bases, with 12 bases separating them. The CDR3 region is CAWSVPGELAKNIQYF. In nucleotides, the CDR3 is TGTGCCTGGAGTGTACCGGGGGAACTAGCCAAAAACATTCAGTACTTC.

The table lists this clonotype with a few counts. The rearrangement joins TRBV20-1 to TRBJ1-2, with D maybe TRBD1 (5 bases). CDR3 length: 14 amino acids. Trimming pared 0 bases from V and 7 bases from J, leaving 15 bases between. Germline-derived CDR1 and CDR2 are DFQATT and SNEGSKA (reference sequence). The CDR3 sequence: CSAREEKGMLGYTF. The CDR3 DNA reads TGCAGTGCTAGAGAGGAAAAGGGGATGCTTGGCTACACCTTC.

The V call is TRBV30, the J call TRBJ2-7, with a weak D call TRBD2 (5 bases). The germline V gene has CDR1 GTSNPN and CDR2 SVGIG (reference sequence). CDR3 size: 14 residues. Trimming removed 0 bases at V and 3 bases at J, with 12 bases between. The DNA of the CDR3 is TGTGCCTGGAGTGTAGTAGCGCTTGACTACGAGCAGTACTTC. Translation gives CAWSVVALDYEQYF.

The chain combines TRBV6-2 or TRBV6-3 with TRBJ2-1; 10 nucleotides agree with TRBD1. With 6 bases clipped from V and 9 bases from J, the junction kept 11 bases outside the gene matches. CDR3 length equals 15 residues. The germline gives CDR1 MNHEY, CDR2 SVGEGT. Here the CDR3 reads CASRGPGQGRSEQFF. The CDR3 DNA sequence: TGTGCCAGCAGAGGCCCGGGACAGGGGCGAAGTGAGCAGTTCTTC.